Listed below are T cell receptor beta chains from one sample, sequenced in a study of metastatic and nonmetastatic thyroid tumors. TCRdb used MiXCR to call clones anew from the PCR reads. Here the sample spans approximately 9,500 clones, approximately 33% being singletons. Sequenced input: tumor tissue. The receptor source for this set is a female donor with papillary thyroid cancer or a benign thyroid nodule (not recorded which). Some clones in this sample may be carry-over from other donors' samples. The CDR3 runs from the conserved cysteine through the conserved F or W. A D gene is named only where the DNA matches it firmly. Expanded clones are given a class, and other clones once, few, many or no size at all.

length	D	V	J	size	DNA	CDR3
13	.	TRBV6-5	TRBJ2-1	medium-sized	TGTGCCAGCAGTTACGGGGGCTACAATGAGCAGTTCTTC	CASSYGGYNEQFF
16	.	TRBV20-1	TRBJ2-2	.	TGCAGTGCTAGGCCCACTCTAGGGGGGAACACCGGGGAGCTGTTTTTT	CSARPTLGGNTGELFF
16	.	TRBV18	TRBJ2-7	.	TGTGCCAGCTCACCACGAGGAAGGGGTCTAAAGGACGAGCAGTACTTC	CASSPRGRGLKDEQYF
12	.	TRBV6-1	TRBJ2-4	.	TGTGCCAGCAGTGAAAGGGAAACCATTCAGTACTTC	CASSERETIQYF
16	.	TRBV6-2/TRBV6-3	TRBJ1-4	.	TGTGCCAGCAGTTCTTTAGGGACTGCAACTAATGAAAAACTGTTTTTT	CASSSLGTATNEKLFF
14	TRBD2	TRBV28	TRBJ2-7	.	TGTGCCAGCAGACCCGCTAGCGGTTACTACGAGCAGTACTTC	CASRPASGYYEQYF
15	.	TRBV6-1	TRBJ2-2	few	TGTGCCAGCAGTGAAAGCGGAACGAGCACCGGGGAGCTGTTTTTT	CASSESGTSTGELFF
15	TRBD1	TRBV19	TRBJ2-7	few	TGTGCCAGTAGTGACCTCGGACAGGGAAACTACGAGCAGTACTTC	CASSDLGQGNYEQYF
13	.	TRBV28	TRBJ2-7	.	TGTGCCAGCAGTCTCCCGGGAGCGTCTGAGCAGTACTTC	CASSLPGASEQYF
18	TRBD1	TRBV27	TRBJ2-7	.	TGTGCCAGCAGTTTTGGGGATCCGACCGGGACAGACTCCTACGAGCAGTACTTC	CASSFGDPTGTDSYEQYF
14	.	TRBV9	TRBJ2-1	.	TGTGCCAGCAGCGTAGGGGTGGGGTTGGATGAGCAGTTCTTC	CASSVGVGLDEQFF
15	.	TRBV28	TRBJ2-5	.	TGTGCCAGCAGGTATGAGGGACATCTCGAAGAGACCCAGTACTTC	CASRYEGHLEETQYF
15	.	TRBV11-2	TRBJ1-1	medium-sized	TGTGCCAGCAGCTTTCCGAGGACAGCGAACACTGAAGCTTTCTTT	CASSFPRTANTEAFF
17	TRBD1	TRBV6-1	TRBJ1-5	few	TGTGCCAGTAGGGGGGGACAGGGGTTTGGTCTCGGTCAGCCCCAGCATTTT	CASRGGQGFGLGQPQHF
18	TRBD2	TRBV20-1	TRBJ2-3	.	TGCAGTGCTAGAGATCGTTTCGGGACTAGCGGCCCCACAGATACGCAGTATTTT	CSARDRFGTSGPTDTQYF
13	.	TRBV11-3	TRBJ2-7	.	TGTGCCAGCAGCGGGACAAACTCCTACGAGCAGTACTTC	CASSGTNSYEQYF
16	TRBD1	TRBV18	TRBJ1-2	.	TGTGCCAGCTCACCACTCGGGACAGGGGCTAACTATGGCTACACCTTC	CASSPLGTGANYGYTF
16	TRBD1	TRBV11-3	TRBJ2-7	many	TGTGCCAGCATCTCCGTCAGGGACAGGGTAAACTACGAGCAGTACTTC	CASISVRDRVNYEQYF
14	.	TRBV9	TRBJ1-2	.	TGTGCCAGCAGCGTACGGTGGGGGGTCGAGGGCTACACCTTC	CASSVRWGVEGYTF
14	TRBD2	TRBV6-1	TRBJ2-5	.	TGTGCCAGCAGTGAATTGGGGATAGCGGGGACCCAGTACTTC	CASSELGIAGTQYF
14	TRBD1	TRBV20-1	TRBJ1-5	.	TGCAGTGCCCGCGACAGGGCGAGCAATCAGCCCCAGCATTTT	CSARDRASNQPQHF
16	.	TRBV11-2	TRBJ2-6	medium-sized	TGTGCCAGCAGCTTCATCCTTAGCTCTGGGGCCAACGTCCTGACTTTC	CASSFILSSGANVLTF
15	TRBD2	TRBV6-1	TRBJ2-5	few	TGTGCCAGCAGTGAACTAGCGGGAGTAGCAGAGACCCAGTACTTC	CASSELAGVAETQYF
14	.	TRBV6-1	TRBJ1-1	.	TGTGCCAGCAGCCCCCGGGACGAGAACACTGAAGCTTTCTTT	CASSPRDENTEAFF
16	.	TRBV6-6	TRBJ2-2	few	TGTGCCAGCAGTTACTCGACTGAGGAGAGCACCGGGGAGCTGTTTTTT	CASSYSTEESTGELFF
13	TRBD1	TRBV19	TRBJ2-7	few	TGTGCCAGTAGAGAAGGGGGCGGCTACGAGCAGTACTTC	CASREGGGYEQYF
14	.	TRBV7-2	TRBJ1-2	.	TGTGCCAGCAGCTTAGCCGGTTGGGGAGATGGCTACACCTTC	CASSLAGWGDGYTF
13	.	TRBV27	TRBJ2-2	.	TGTGCCAGCCGGGGAGGTAGACGGGGGGAGCTGTTTTTT	CASRGGRRGELFF
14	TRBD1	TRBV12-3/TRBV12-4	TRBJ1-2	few	TGTGCCAGCAGGCCGGACAGGACTAACTATGGCTACACCTTC	CASRPDRTNYGYTF
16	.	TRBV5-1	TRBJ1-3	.	TGCGCCAGCAGCTTGGGCGGTCCTGGGACAGGAAACACCATATATTTT	CASSLGGPGTGNTIYF
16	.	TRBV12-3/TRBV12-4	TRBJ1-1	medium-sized	TGTGCCAGCAGTTTAGGAGTTTCAGGGATCACGGCAGAAGCTTTCTTT	CASSLGVSGITAEAFF
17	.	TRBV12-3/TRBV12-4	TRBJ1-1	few	TGTGCCAGCAGTTTCGGTCCGTTGCGGAGGAAGAACACTGAAGCTTTCTTT	CASSFGPLRRKNTEAFF
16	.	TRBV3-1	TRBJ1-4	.	TGTGCCAGCAGCCAGACCGTCGGCCCTGCGCCTGAAAAACTGTTTTTT	CASSQTVGPAPEKLFF
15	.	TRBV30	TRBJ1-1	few	TGTGCCTGGGGCCGGGGGGATGGGGTGGACACTGAAGCTTTCTTT	CAWGRGDGVDTEAFF
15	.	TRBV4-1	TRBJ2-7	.	TGCGCCAGCAGCCAAGAAACCAGGGGGGCTTACGAGCAGTACTTC	CASSQETRGAYEQYF
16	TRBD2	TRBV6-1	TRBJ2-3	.	TGTTCCAGCAGTGTGTCTAGCGGGAGTATGACAGATACGCAGTATTTT	CSSSVSSGSMTDTQYF
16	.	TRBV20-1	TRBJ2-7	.	TGCAGTGCTAGAGAAAACCTGACGCCGAGCTCCTACGAGCAGTACTTC	CSARENLTPSSYEQYF
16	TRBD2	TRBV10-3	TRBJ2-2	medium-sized	TGTGCCATCAGTGAGTCGGGACTAGCGAGAGGCGGGGAGCTGTTTTTT	CAISESGLARGGELFF
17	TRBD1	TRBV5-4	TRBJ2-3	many	TGTGCCAGCAGCTTGGTTGATGGGACAGGGATGTCATATACGCAGTATTTT	CASSLVDGTGMSYTQYF
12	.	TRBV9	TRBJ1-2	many	TGTGCCAGCAGCTCCGGGGGGAGCGGCTACACCTTC	CASSSGGSGYTF
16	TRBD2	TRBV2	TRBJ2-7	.	TGTGCCAGCAGCCTCCCCTACACTAGCGGGAGTAACGAGCAGTACTTC	CASSLPYTSGSNEQYF
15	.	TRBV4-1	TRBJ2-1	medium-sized	TGCGCCAGCAGCCGGGACGGCGACCCGTACAATGAGCAGTTCTTC	CASSRDGDPYNEQFF
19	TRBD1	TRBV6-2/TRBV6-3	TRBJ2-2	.	TGTGCCAGCACCCTCTCCTTTAGGACAGGGGGCAGGGGCACCGGGGAGCTGTTTTTT	CASTLSFRTGGRGTGELFF
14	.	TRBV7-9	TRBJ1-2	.	TGTGCCAGCAGCTTAGGCGGGCATAACTATGGCTTGACCTTC	CASSLGGHNYGLTF
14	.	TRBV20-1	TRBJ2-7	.	TGCAGTGCTAGGCCTTTGGAGGGAGCGTACGAGCAGTACTTC	CSARPLEGAYEQYF
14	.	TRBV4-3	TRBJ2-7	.	TGCGCCAGCAGCCAAGATTTCTCCGGTTACGAGCAGTACTTC	CASSQDFSGYEQYF
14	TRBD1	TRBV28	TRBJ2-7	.	TGTGCCAGCAGTTTCGGTGGCAGGGGGCGTGAGCAGTACTTC	CASSFGGRGREQYF
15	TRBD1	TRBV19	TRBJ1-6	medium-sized	TGTGCCAGTAGTCTATCGACAGGGCCGAATTCACCCCTCCACTTT	CASSLSTGPNSPLHF
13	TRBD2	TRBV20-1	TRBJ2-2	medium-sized	TGCAGTGCTGGGACTAGGAACACCGGGGAGCTGTTTTTT	CSAGTRNTGELFF
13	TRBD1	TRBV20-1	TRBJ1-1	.	TGCAGTGCTAGAGTCGACAGGGACACTGAAGCTTTCTTT	CSARVDRDTEAFF